This is a list of T cell receptor beta chains from one sample in a study of Ad26.COV2.S vaccination and SARS-CoV-2 variants. Libraries were prepared by immunoSEQ multiplex PCR; TCRdb keeps only in-frame clonotypes and omits some of them. The table has fewer than 500,000 clones, 90% seen once. The source was peripheral blood, collected in a trial of Ad26.COV2.S vaccine versus placebo. The receptors were sampled from a person between 18 and 60 years old who received the Ad26.COV2.S COVID-19 vaccine or a placebo. Both conserved end residues are part of each CDR3. The order of the fields is D gene, clone size, V gene, J gene, CDR3 protein, CDR3 DNA. D genes are given only for firm matches. Some rows mark clone size as missing; the rest say once, few, many or name a class of expanded clone.

TRBD2	.	TRBV27	TRBJ2-1	CATRRSGDREQFF	TGTGCCACCCGCCGTAGCGGGGACCGTGAGCAGTTCTTC
TRBD1	.	TRBV4-3	TRBJ2-7	CASSHQTGNSYEQYF	TGCGCCAGCAGCCACCAGACAGGGAACTCCTACGAGCAGTACTTC
TRBD1	once	TRBV13	TRBJ1-5	CASRILDRGTNQPQHF	TGTGCCAGCAGAATACTAGACAGGGGTACAAATCAGCCCCAGCATTTT
TRBD2	many	TRBV6-4	TRBJ2-3	CASSDSGGSGTDTQYF	TGTGCCAGCAGTGACTCTGGCGGGAGTGGCACAGATACGCAGTATTTT
TRBD2	.	TRBV19	TRBJ2-7	CASSIRTSGSYEQYF	TGTGCCAGTAGTATTAGGACTAGCGGGAGCTACGAGCAGTACTTC
.	.	TRBV7-2	TRBJ2-5	CASSLISVGTQYF	TGTGCCAGCAGCTTAATCAGCGTGGGGACCCAGTACTTC
.	.	TRBV27	TRBJ2-6	CASSGGPGANVLTF	TGTGCCAGCAGTGGGGGGCCTGGGGCCAACGTCCTGACTTTC
.	.	TRBV10-3	TRBJ2-1	CAISESGGQSSYNEQFF	TGTGCCATCAGTGAAAGTGGAGGGCAAAGCTCCTACAATGAGCAGTTCTTC
.	.	TRBV5-1	TRBJ2-1	CASSSRESSYNEQFF	TGCGCCAGCAGCTCACGGGAGAGCTCCTACAATGAGCAGTTCTTC
.	once	TRBV4-3	TRBJ2-1	CASSQDGLGQPYNEQFF	TGCGCCAGCAGCCAAGACGGCCTGGGACAACCGTACAATGAGCAGTTCTTC
.	.	TRBV12-5	TRBJ1-1	CASGPSLVTEAFF	TGTGCTAGTGGTCCCTCACTTGTTACTGAAGCTTTCTTT
.	.	TRBV3-1/TRBV3-2	TRBJ2-7	CASSQDLGQAGQYF	TGTGCCAGCAGCCAAGACCTGGGACAAGCTGGGCAGTACTTC
.	.	TRBV19	TRBJ2-1	CASEAYNEQFF	TGTGCCAGCGAGGCCTACAATGAGCAGTTCTTC
.	.	TRBV28	TRBJ2-1	CASSLYSDEQFF	TGTGCCAGCAGTTTATACTCGGATGAGCAGTTCTTC
TRBD2	.	TRBV3-1/TRBV3-2	TRBJ2-7	CASSRQREGSLEQYF	TGTGCCAGCAGCAGACAGCGGGAGGGATCCTTGGAGCAGTACTTC
.	.	TRBV4-3	TRBJ2-1	CASSASVGRRNGNEQFF	TGCGCCAGCAGCGCCTCCGTCGGACGACGAAATGGAAATGAGCAGTTCTTC
.	.	TRBV30	TRBJ1-3	CAWSQVSGNTIYF	TGTGCCTGGAGTCAGGTTTCTGGAAACACCATATATTTT
.	once	TRBV6-2/TRBV6-3	TRBJ2-2	CASSYSRGTGELFF	TGTGCCAGCAGTTACTCGAGGGGGACCGGGGAGCTGTTTTTT
TRBD1	.	TRBV19	TRBJ1-1	CASSIQGARGTEAFF	TGTGCCAGTAGTATACAGGGGGCGCGTGGCACTGAAGCTTTCTTT
.	.	TRBV4-1	TRBJ2-1	CASSQVNSFSASYNEQFF	TGCGCCAGCAGCCAAGTTAATAGTTTCTCGGCTTCCTACAATGAGCAGTTCTTC
.	.	TRBV6-5	TRBJ2-1	CASNPGPSGEQFF	TGTGCCAGCAACCCCGGACCTAGTGGTGAGCAGTTCTTC
.	.	TRBV30	TRBJ2-3	CAWSVLGTDTQYF	TGTGCCTGGAGTGTACTCGGCACAGATACGCAGTATTTT
.	.	TRBV2	TRBJ1-1	CASSPREDINTEAFF	TGTGCCAGCAGTCCACGGGAAGATATCAACACTGAAGCTTTCTTT
.	.	TRBV27	TRBJ2-1	CASSLLGDEQFF	TGTGCCAGCAGTTTATTAGGGGATGAGCAGTTCTTC